Following are 32 T cell receptor beta chains from one sample sequenced in a study of read filtering for tumor transcriptome and immune sequencing (dated by TCRdb to the early 2020s). Sequencing used an Illumina HiSeq 4000. The Immunoverse kit was used to build TCR libraries from roughly 370 ng RNA, with molecular barcoded adaptors covering alpha/delta and beta/gamma chains. TCRdb trimmed public reads at Q25 via fastp, called clones via MiXCR and kept in-frame beta chains. All rows with the same CDR3 protein become a single entry with the most common DNA and genes. This sample comprises 100,000 to 150,000 distinct CDR3 sequences, about an eighth of them detected only once. The ten largest clones add up to more than 9.5% of the sample. Sequences were obtained from a population of CD138-negative cells sorted from bone marrow. In light of the paper, this sample's cell subset or site label describes: bone marrow mononuclear cells depleted of CD138+ plasma/myeloma cells by negative magnetic selection. The receptor source for this set is a donor aged 40 or over with multiple myeloma.

This clonotype was detected many times. The rearrangement links TRBV27 to TRBJ1-4; D not certain. V was shortened by 11 bases and J by 6 bases, with 16 bases between the two germline ends. Germline V gene sequence: CDR1 MNHEY, CDR2 SMNVEV (reference sequence). This CDR3 is 13 amino acids long. CDR3: CAARAAADEKLFF. The CDR3 DNA is TGTGCCGCAAGGGCCGCGGCCGATGAAAAACTGTTTTTT. The full variable domain, with the rest looked up from reference TRBV27 and TRBJ1-4, is EAQVTQNPRYLITVTGKKLTVTCSQNMNHEYMSWYRQDPGLGLRQIYYSMNVEVTDKGDVPEGYKVSRKEKRNFPLILESPSPNQTSLYFCAARAAADEKLFFGSGTQLSVL.

This clonotype was detected many times. The V call is TRBV30, the J call TRBJ1-5; tentative D call: TRBD1 (6 bases). The V gene lost 1 base and the J gene lost 2 bases, with 15 bases spanning the gap. This CDR3 region has 16 residues. CDR1 is GTSNPN and CDR2 is SVGIG in the germline V gene (reference sequence). The CDR3 nucleotides read TGTGCCTGGAGTGGGGGGCGCGACGACGGCAATCAGCCCCAGCATTTT. Its protein is CAWSGGRDDGNQPQHF.

The table lists this clonotype with many counts. The gene calls are TRBV2 and TRBJ1-4; TRBD1 might be the D (5 bases). The length of the CDR3 is 14 residues. Trimming left V 6 bases short and J 7 bases short, with 15 bases between. The V gene's germline CDR1 is SNHLY and CDR2 FYNNEI. CDR3 region: CASRVGANAEKLFF. In nucleotides, the CDR3 is TGTGCCAGCAGAGTAGGGGCGAACGCTGAAAAACTGTTTTTT.

Concerning this clonotype itself: This may be a read error: a much more frequent sequence differs by one nucleotide. The CDR3 loop reads CSVGTSGYTGELFF. DNA of the CDR3: TGCAGCGTCGGGACTAGCGGGTACACCGGGGAGCTGTTTTTT. This sequence joins TRBV29-1 and TRBJ2-2; 12 bases map to TRBD2. The V segment lost 6 bases and the J segment 3 bases; nucleotides outside the gene matches: 2. CDR3 length: 14 residues. Looked up from germline, CDR1 is SQVTM and CDR2 is ANQGSEA.

This clonotype was picked up a small number of times. The chain has TRBV7-2 and TRBJ2-7; D remains ambiguous. Trimming stripped 1 base from V and 2 bases from J, with 12 bases between. CDR1 is SGHTA, CDR2 FQGNSA, per germline. There are 15 residues in the CDR3. This CDR3 is CASSLVGRNPYEQYF. CDR3 coding DNA: TGTGCCAGCAGCTTAGTCGGGCGGAATCCCTACGAGCAGTACTTC. Full variable domain (missing parts from reference TRBV7-2 and TRBJ2-7): GAGVSQSPSNKVTEKGKDVELRCDPISGHTALYWYRQSLGQGLEFLIYFQGNSAPDKSGLPSDRFSAERTGGSVSTLTIQRTQQEDSAVYLCASSLVGRNPYEQYFGPGTRLTVT.

Turning to this clonotype: Since a much larger clone is just one base distant, this may be a read error. J is TRBJ1-1 and V is TRBV3-1; D gene unclear. This CDR3 has 13 residues. Germline-derived CDR1 and CDR2 are LGHDT and YNNKEL (reference sequence). The CDR3: CASGQQMNTEAFF. Here the CDR3 DNA reads TGTGCCAGCGGCCAGCAAATGAACACTGAAGCTTTCTTT.

With respect to this clonotype: Being one base from a much bigger clone, this may be a read error. V gene TRBV29-1 combines with J gene TRBJ2-2; possible D gene TRBD2, 5 bases. This CDR3 contains 11 residues. The germline V gene encodes CDR1 SQVTM and CDR2 ANQGSEA. CDR3 in amino acids: CSVSTTGELSF. CDR3 in DNA: TGCAGCGTATCGACGACCGGGGAGCTGTCTTTT.

This clonotype appeared many times. The CDR3 DNA reads TGCAGTGCCTACGGGAGGGCCGGGGAGACCCAGTACTTC. Residues: CSAYGRAGETQYF. The V and J genes are TRBV20-1 and TRBJ2-5; 8 bases map to TRBD2. J lost 5 bases, V lost 6 bases, and 8 bases had no gene match. CDR1 DFQATT and CDR2 SNEGSKA come from the germline V gene (reference sequence). CDR3 length equals 13 residues.

Many counts were recorded for this clonotype. The genes are TRBV5-1 and TRBJ1-1; tentative D call: TRBD1 (5 bases). The CDR3 runs 15 residues. Germline V gene sequence: CDR1 SGHRS, CDR2 YFSETQ. V lost 0 bases, J lost 1 base, and 10 bases lay in between. This chain's CDR3 is CASSLVEGRNTEAFF. CDR3 nucleotides: TGCGCCAGCAGCTTGGTCGAGGGGAGGAACACTGAAGCTTTCTTT.

Turning to this clonotype: Possible read error: a much larger clone is one base away. The chain employs TRBV27 and TRBJ2-7; 7 bases fit TRBD2. V lost 5 bases, J lost 13 bases, and 14 bases stayed unmatched. This CDR3 spans 13 amino acids. Germline assignment: CDR1 MNHEY and CDR2 SMNVEV (reference sequence). CDR3 bases: TGTGCCAGCAGTCCCCTACGGGCTAGCGGTACCTACTTC. Encoded protein: CASSPLRASGTYF.

This clonotype was found many times. The rearrangement links TRBV7-2 to TRBJ2-2; TRBD2 is a possible D gene (6 bases). CDR3 length: 13 amino acids. Deletions cut 3 bases from V and 8 bases from J, with 10 bases between. In germline, CDR1 is SGHTA, CDR2 FQGNSA. The CDR3 region is CASSLLREGELFF. CDR3 coding DNA: TGTGCCAGCAGCTTGTTGCGGGAAGGGGAGCTGTTTTTT.

This clonotype has at least ten counts. V is TRBV29-1 and J is TRBJ2-5; the match to TRBD2 covers 8 bases. CDR1 and CDR2 from the germline V gene are SQVTM and ANQGSEA. CDR3 length: 15 residues. The ends lost 4 bases at V and 1 base at J; junction bases unmatched: 8. CDR3: CSVGLTGGGQETQYF. CDR3 in DNA: TGCAGCGTTGGGCTTACCGGGGGGGGCCAAGAGACCCAGTACTTC. Based on the CDR3 plus reference TRBV29-1 and TRBJ2-5, the full variable domain is SAVISQKPSRDICQRGTSLTIQCQVDSQVTMMFWYRQQPGQSLTLIATANQGSEATYESGFVIDKFPISRPNLTFSTLTVSNMSPEDSSIYLCSVGLTGGGQETQYFGPGTRLLVL.

J is TRBJ1-5 and V is TRBV15; no firm D call. Germline V CDR1 and CDR2: LNHNV, YYDKDF (reference sequence). The CDR3 runs 15 residues. The V gene lost 4 bases and the J gene lost 6 bases, with 16 bases spanning the gap. Here the CDR3 reads CATSIGRDQGQPQHF. The DNA for the CDR3 is TGTGCCACCAGCATAGGCCGAGATCAAGGTCAGCCCCAGCATTTT. Looking up the rest from reference TRBV15 and TRBJ1-5 gives the full variable domain: DAMVIQNPRYQVTQFGKPVTLSCSQTLNHNVMYWYQQKSSQAPKLLFHYYDKDFNNEADTPDNFQSRRPNTSFCFLDIRSPGLGDTAMYLCATSIGRDQGQPQHFGDGTRLSIL.

This clonotype was counted at least ten times. V usage is TRBV5-1 and J usage is TRBJ1-1; D is unresolved. The CDR3 has 15 residues. With 1 base removed from V and 1 base from J, the gap between germline ends came to 11 bases. The germline V gene has CDR1 SGHRS and CDR2 YFSETQ. The CDR3 loop reads CASSLSATPNTEAFF. The CDR3 DNA sequence: TGCGCCAGCAGCTTGTCGGCGACACCGAACACTGAAGCTTTCTTT.

This clonotype appeared many times. The CDR3 sequence: CASKPGQGLMTGELFF. The CDR3 DNA is TGTGCCAGTAAACCGGGACAGGGCCTAATGACCGGGGAGCTGTTTTTT. The chain links TRBV19 to TRBJ2-2; 9 nucleotides line up with TRBD1. The germline V gene has CDR1 LNHDA and CDR2 SQIVND (reference sequence). Germline trimming cut 7 bases from V and 5 bases from J; bases unmatched to any gene: 11. The CDR3 spans 16 residues.

Note on this clonotype: This clone may be a read error of a much larger clone one base away. J is TRBJ1-5 and V is TRBV29-1; D might be TRBD1 (5 bases). This CDR3 is 13 amino acids long. CDR1 is SQVTM, CDR2 ANQGSEA, per germline. DNA for the CDR3: TGCAGTGGGGGGGAACTGGACGGGCAGTCCCAGCATTTT. It yields the protein CSGGELDGQSQHF.

This clonotype appeared many times. The chain links TRBV6-2 or TRBV6-3 to TRBJ1-1; possible D gene TRBD1, 6 bases. CDR1 is MNHEY and CDR2 is SVGEGT in the germline V gene. This CDR3 has 15 amino acids. The V end was cut by 6 bases, the J end by 11 bases, with 25 bases between. The CDR3, as DNA: TGTGCCAGCAGCCCTCGTCTGATGGGGGCACTGAACGCTTTCTTT. Translating it yields CASSPRLMGALNAFF.

This clonotype was observed many times. The V and J genes are TRBV7-2 and TRBJ1-2, with unresolved D. CDR1 SGHTA and CDR2 FQGNSA come from the germline V gene. Trimming took 1 base from V and 0 from J, leaving 9 bases between them. The length of the CDR3 is 15 residues. The CDR3 coding sequence is TGTGCCAGCAGCTTAGAGTCAGCCACTAACTATGGCTACACCTTC. It specifies CASSLESATNYGYTF.

This clonotype has just a few counts. The chain is built from TRBV24-1 and TRBJ2-2; tentative D call: TRBD2 (5 bases). V was cut by 4 bases and J by 0 bases, with 8 bases left in between. This CDR3 contains 15 residues. Per germline, CDR1 KGHDR and CDR2 SFDVKD. CDR3 loop: CATSEVSANTGELFF. CDR3 coding DNA: TGTGCCACCAGTGAGGTTAGCGCGAACACCGGGGAGCTGTTTTTT.

This clonotype was recorded at least ten times. This chain joins TRBV18 and TRBJ2-7; D is unresolved. This CDR3 contains 13 residues. CDR1 and CDR2 (germline): KGHSH, LQKENI. The V end was cut by 3 bases, the J end by 2 bases, with 8 bases between. The CDR3 DNA is TGTGCCAGCTCACCCGGCGCGCCCTACGAGCAGTACTTC. Its protein is CASSPGAPYEQYF.

The V gene is TRBV6-2 or TRBV6-3, the J gene TRBJ2-3; D possibly uses TRBD1 or TRBD2 (5 bases each). Trimming took off 2 bases at V and 4 bases at J, with 19 bases between the two ends. Germline V gives CDR1 MNHEY, CDR2 SVGEGT. The CDR3 runs to 17 residues. CDR3: CASSYPRPGPVPDTQYF. The CDR3 nucleotides are TGTGCCAGCAGTTACCCAAGGCCGGGACCCGTGCCAGATACGCAGTATTTT.

This clonotype was counted many times. V and J are TRBV27 and TRBJ2-1; D might be TRBD1 (6 bases). The CDR3 spans 15 residues. Germline CDR1 reads MNHEY; CDR2 reads SMNVEV (reference sequence). V was trimmed by 5 bases and J by 3 bases, leaving 14 bases between them. The CDR3 DNA reads as TGTGCCAGCAGTACCGGACAGTCTTACTACAATGAGCAGTTCTTC. Translated: CASSTGQSYYNEQFF.

In this sample, this clonotype turned up many times. The V gene is TRBV6-6, the J gene TRBJ2-3, with D possibly matching TRBD1 (5 bases). V lost 6 bases and J lost 4, with 20 bases in between. The germline V gene encodes CDR1 MNHNY and CDR2 SVGAGI (reference sequence). This CDR3 is 16 amino acids long. This chain's CDR3 is CASRWSPGAGADTQYF. In DNA, the CDR3 is TGTGCCAGCAGGTGGAGTCCTGGGGCTGGCGCAGATACGCAGTATTTT.

On this clonotype itself: Just one base apart from a much larger clone, this may be a read error. V and J are TRBV3-1 and TRBJ2-1, with D possibly called TRBD1 or TRBD2 (6 bases each). The CDR3 spans 17 residues. Germline V gene data show CDR1 as LGHDT and CDR2 as YNNKEL (reference sequence). CDR3 nucleotides: TGTGCCAGCAGCGTAGGGACAAGGACGGGGGTTTACAATGAGCGGTTCTTC. Translating it yields CASSVGTRTGVYNERFF.

This sequence joins TRBV2 and TRBJ2-3; tentative D call: TRBD2 (5 bases). Germline V lookup: CDR1 SNHLY, CDR2 FYNNEI. The CDR3 extends over 15 amino acids. V was cut by 8 bases and J by 2 bases, with 17 bases left in between. CDR3 amino acids: CASQERNAATDTQYF. The CDR3 region has the DNA TGTGCCAGCCAGGAGCGGAACGCCGCCACAGATACGCAGTATTTT. Together with reference TRBV2 and TRBJ2-3, the CDR3 gives the full variable domain: EPEVTQTPSHQVTQMGQEVILRCVPISNHLYFYWYRQILGQKVEFLVSFYNNEISEKSEIFDDQFSVERPDGSNFTLKIRSTKLEDSAMYFCASQERNAATDTQYFGPGTRLTVL.

This clonotype was found many times. V usage is TRBV7-9 and J usage is TRBJ2-1; 14 positions agree with TRBD2. Trimming at V came to 5 bases and at J to 5 bases, leaving 2 bases not matched to a gene. The CDR3 loop spans 15 amino acids. Looked up from germline, CDR1 is SEHNR and CDR2 is FQNEAQ (reference sequence). Written as DNA, the CDR3 is TGTGCCAGCAGCCGGGGACTAGCGGGAGACAATGAGCAGTTCTTC. Its protein product is CASSRGLAGDNEQFF.

This clonotype was counted at least ten times. The rearrangement joins TRBV6-4 to TRBJ2-2; D call uncertain. Germline V gene sequence: CDR1 MRHNA, CDR2 SNTAGT. This CDR3 region has 16 residues. V was shortened by 4 bases and J by 0 bases, with 12 bases between the two germline ends. CDR3 DNA sequence: TGTGCCAGCAGTGTTATCGCAGGAGCGAACACCGGGGAGCTGTTTTTT. It codes for CASSVIAGANTGELFF.

This clonotype was detected ten times or more. The rearrangement joins TRBV5-1 to TRBJ2-3; TRBD2 is a possible D gene (6 bases). The V and J ends lost 1 base and 4 bases respectively, with 13 bases between them. Germline CDR1 reads SGHRS; CDR2 reads YFSETQ. This CDR3 is built from 15 residues. The CDR3 coding sequence is TGCGCCAGCAGCTTGCGGGTGGAGGGGTCAGATACGCAGTATTTT. Its protein is CASSLRVEGSDTQYF.

This clonotype was observed at least ten times. This rearrangement joins TRBV27 to TRBJ2-7; D is possibly TRBD1 (5 bases). Per the germline V gene, CDR1 is MNHEY and CDR2 is SMNVEV (reference sequence). Trimming pared 5 bases from V and 4 bases from J, leaving 21 bases between. The CDR3 is made up of 16 amino acids. CDR3 amino acids: CASSPQGTEPGYEQYF. As DNA, the CDR3 is TGTGCCAGCAGTCCTCAGGGTACAGAGCCAGGGTACGAGCAGTACTTC.

This clonotype has at least ten counts. This rearrangement joins TRBV29-1 to TRBJ2-3; TRBD2 matches at 11 bases. Germline values: CDR1 SQVTM, CDR2 ANQGSEA. There are 14 residues in the CDR3. In nucleotides, the CDR3 is TGCACCGCTGGGACTAGCGGACACGGGGATACGCAGTATTTT. This codes for CTAGTSGHGDTQYF.

The CDR3 protein is CSVGSRGVRVPGGTGELFF. DNA for the CDR3: TGCAGCGTGGGCTCGAGAGGTGTCAGGGTGCCCGGGGGCACCGGGGAGCTGTTTTTT. The rearrangement uses TRBV29-1 and TRBJ2-2; possible D gene TRBD2, 6 bases. V lost 6 bases and J lost 4, with 30 bases in between. Germline V gene sequence: CDR1 SQVTM, CDR2 ANQGSEA. The CDR3 sequence is 19 residues long.

The chain is built from TRBV28 and TRBJ1-5; a possible D gene is TRBD1 (5 bases). Germline loops: CDR1 MDHEN, CDR2 SYDVKM. The V end lost 7 bases, the J end lost 6 bases, and 16 bases lay between the germline ends. This CDR3 has 14 residues. The CDR3 DNA reads as TGTGCCAGCAACAGGTGGGGTAGCGGTCAGCCCCAGCATTTT. It codes for CASNRWGSGQPQHF.